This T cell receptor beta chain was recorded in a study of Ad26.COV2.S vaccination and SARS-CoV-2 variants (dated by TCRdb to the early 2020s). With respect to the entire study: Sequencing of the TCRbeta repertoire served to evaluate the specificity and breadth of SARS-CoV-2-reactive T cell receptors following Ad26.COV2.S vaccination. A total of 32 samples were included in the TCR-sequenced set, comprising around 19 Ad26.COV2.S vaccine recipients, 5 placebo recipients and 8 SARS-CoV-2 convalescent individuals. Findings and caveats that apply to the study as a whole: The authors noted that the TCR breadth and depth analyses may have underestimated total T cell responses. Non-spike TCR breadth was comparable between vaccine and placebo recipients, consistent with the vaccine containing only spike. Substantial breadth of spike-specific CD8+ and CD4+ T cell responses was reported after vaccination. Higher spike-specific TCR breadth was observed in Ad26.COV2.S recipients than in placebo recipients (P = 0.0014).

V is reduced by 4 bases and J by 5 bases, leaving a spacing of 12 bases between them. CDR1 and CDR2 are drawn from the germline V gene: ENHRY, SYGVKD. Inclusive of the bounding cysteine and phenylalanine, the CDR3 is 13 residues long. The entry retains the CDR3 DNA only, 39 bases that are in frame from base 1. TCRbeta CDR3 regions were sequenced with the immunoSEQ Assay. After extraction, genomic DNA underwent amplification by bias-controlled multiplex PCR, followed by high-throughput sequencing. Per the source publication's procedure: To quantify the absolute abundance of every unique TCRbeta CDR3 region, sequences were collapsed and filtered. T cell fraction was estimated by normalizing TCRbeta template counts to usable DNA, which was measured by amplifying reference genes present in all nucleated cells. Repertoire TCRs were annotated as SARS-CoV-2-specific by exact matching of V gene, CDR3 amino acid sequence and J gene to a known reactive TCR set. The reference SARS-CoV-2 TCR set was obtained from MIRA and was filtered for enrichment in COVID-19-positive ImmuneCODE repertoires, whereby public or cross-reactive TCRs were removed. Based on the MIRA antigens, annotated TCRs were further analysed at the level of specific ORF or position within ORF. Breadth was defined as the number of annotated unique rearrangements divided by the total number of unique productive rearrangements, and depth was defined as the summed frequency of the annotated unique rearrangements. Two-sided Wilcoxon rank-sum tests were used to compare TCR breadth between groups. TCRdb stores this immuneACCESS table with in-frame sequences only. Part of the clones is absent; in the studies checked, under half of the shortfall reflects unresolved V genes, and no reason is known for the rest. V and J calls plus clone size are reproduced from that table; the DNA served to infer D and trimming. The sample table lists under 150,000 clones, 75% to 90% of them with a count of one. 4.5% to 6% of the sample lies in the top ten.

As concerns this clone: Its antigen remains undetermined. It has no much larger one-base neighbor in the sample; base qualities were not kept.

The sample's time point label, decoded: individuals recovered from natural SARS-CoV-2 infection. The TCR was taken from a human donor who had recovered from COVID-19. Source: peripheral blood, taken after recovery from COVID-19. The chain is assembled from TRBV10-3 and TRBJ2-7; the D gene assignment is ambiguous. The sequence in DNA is TGTGCCATCAGTGCTAGGGCAGGCCACGAGCAGTACTTC. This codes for CAISARAGHEQYF.